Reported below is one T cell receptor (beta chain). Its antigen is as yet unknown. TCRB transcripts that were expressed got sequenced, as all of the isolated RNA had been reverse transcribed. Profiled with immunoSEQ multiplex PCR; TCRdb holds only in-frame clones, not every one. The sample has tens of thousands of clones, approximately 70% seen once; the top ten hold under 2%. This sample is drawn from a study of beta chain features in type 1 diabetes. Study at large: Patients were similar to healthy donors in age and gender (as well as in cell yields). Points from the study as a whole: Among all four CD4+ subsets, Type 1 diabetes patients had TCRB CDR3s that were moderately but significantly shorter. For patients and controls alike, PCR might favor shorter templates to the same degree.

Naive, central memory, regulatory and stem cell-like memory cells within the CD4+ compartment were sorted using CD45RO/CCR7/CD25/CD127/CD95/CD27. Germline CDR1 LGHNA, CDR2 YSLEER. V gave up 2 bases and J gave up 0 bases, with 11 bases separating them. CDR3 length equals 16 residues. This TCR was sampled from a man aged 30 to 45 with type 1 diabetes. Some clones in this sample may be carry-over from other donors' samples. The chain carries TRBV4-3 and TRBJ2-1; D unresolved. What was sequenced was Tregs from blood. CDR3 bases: TGCGCCAGCAGCCAACAGATAAGAAGCTCCTACAATGAGCAGTTCTTC. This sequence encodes CASSQQIRSSYNEQFF.